A selection of T cell receptor beta chains follows, all from one sample in a study of blood T cell repertoires in COVID-19. Assay: immunoSEQ multiplex PCR; the TCRdb copy retains only in-frame clones and omits some. The top ten hold around 3.2% of the sample, which has some 260,000 clones, more than 70% seen once. Sample: peripheral blood. These receptors came from a woman between 18 and 29 years old with acute or convalescent COVID-19. The CDR3 runs from the conserved cysteine through the conserved F or W. The order of the fields is V gene, D gene, CDR3 protein. A D gene is named only where the DNA matches it firmly.

TRBV25-1	TRBD2	CASSGGGNTGELFF
TRBV27	TRBD1	CASSFQGQGETQYF
TRBV4-1	-	CASSQDPRSGTQYF
TRBV7-9	TRBD1	CASSLTPQGVVSHYGYTF
TRBV30	-	CAGSTPGAGGYTF
TRBV18	-	CASSPPPRNTGELFF
TRBV4-1	TRBD2	CASSHPGGLAADTQYF
TRBV5-1	-	CASMPGRSGNTIYF
TRBV4-3	-	CASSPRGLNTEAFF
TRBV25-1	-	CASSEYTPGRGEAFF
TRBV19	TRBD1	CASKGGTGSAFGANVLTF
TRBV7-9	-	CASNIGAAGNTIYF
TRBV27	-	CASSPRQAWAFF
TRBV4-1	-	CASSQPPDSYNEEKLFF
TRBV18	-	CASSRTDNTEAFF
TRBV11-2	TRBD2	CASSLGGSPLYNEQFF
TRBV19	-	CASSIWDFQFF
TRBV7-2	-	CASSLTGGGADTQYF
TRBV27	-	CASSLFAGITGSSYNEQFF
TRBV28	-	CASSQGGAGNTIYF
TRBV11-2	TRBD1	CASSLGDRKGYNYGYTF
TRBV6-2/TRBV6-3	-	CASSYQYSYEQYF
TRBV27	TRBD1	CASQDRGRLSGYTF
TRBV5-3	TRBD1	CARSLEERIGTGQETQYF
TRBV10-1	-	CASSEFGTAGNEQYF
TRBV11-2	TRBD2	CASAGGLMSSYEQYF
TRBV5-1	-	CASSLEGSNQPQHF
TRBV14	-	CASSQGAHSGNTIYF
TRBV6-2/TRBV6-3	-	CASSYAGGNQPQHF
TRBV7-2	TRBD1	CASRSVKGAADTQYF